This T cell receptor beta chain was recorded in a study of T cells in Graves' hyperthyroidism and ophthalmopathy. Trimming cost V 6 bases and J 2 bases; bases outside gene matches: 8. This CDR3 has 16 amino acids. This clonotype was detected many times. Template material for amplifying TCR beta CDR3 regions consisted of RNA transcripts. HTBI primers drove first-round RT-PCR of the TCR CDR3. MiXCR was run by TCRdb on the multiplex PCR reads, yielding one entry per CDR3 protein. Here the sample spans some 620,000 distinct CDR3 sequences, around 15% being singletons. The chain combines TRBV12-3 or TRBV12-4 with TRBJ2-2; TRBD2 agrees at 8 bases. The sample comprised blood. This TCR was sampled from a woman aged 25 to 45 with Graves' hyperthyroidism. The CDR3 nucleotides are TGTGCCAGCAGCCACCCGGGGGGGACAAACACCGGGGAGCTGTTTTTT. It is translated as CASSHPGGTNTGELFF.